This is a list of T cell receptor beta chains from one sample in a study of post-analysis software for immune sequencing data. TCRdb re-called the PCR reads with MiXCR, one entry per CDR3 protein. The sample records about 760,000 distinct CDR3 sequences, approximately 30% being singletons. Sequencing was done on a sample of blood. Receptors were obtained from a girl under 18 with multiple sclerosis. CDR3s include the opening cysteine and the closing phenylalanine or tryptophan. A D gene is named only where the DNA matches it firmly. Part of the rows lack a size; the others show once, few, many or a class for expanded clones.

clone_size	d_call	v_call	j_call	cdr3_nt	cdr3_aa
NA	NA	TRBV5-1	TRBJ2-5	TGCGCCAGCAGCTTGGAAGGTCGACACAATCAGCAAGAGACCCAGTACTTC	CASSLEGRHNQQETQYF
few	NA	TRBV2	TRBJ1-5	TGTGCCAGCAGTGAAGCAGGGGTGCATCAGCCCCAGCATTTT	CASSEAGVHQPQHF
NA	TRBD1	TRBV19	TRBJ2-1	TGTGCCAGTAGTATAAGAGTACAGGGGGATGAGCAGTTCTTC	CASSIRVQGDEQFF
NA	NA	TRBV7-8	TRBJ1-1	TGTGCCAGCAGCCCAGGGGCGGGGTTGAACACTGAAGCTTTCTTT	CASSPGAGLNTEAFF
NA	TRBD2	TRBV12-3/TRBV12-4	TRBJ2-2	TGTGCCAGCAGTCCCGGACTAGCGGGAGCGGACACCGGGGAGCTGTTTTTT	CASSPGLAGADTGELFF
NA	NA	TRBV4-3	TRBJ2-1	TGCGCCAGCAGCCACGCGACAGGAGCCTACAATGAGCAGTTCTTC	CASSHATGAYNEQFF
NA	NA	TRBV15	TRBJ1-4	TGTGCCACCTCCCGGGACGTAAATGAAAAACTGTTTTTT	CATSRDVNEKLFF
NA	NA	TRBV10-3	TRBJ2-3	TGTGCCATCAGCCACACTCTGGATACGCAGTATTTT	CAISHTLDTQYF
few	NA	TRBV7-9	TRBJ1-2	TGTGCCAGCAGCTTCAATGTTCGCTATGGCTACACCTTC	CASSFNVRYGYTF
few	NA	TRBV20-1	TRBJ1-2	TGCAGTGCTAGAGACTATGGCTACACCTTC	CSARDYGYTF
NA	NA	TRBV5-1	TRBJ1-2	TGCGCCAGCAGCCTAAGTCCGGGGTATGGCTACACCTTC	CASSLSPGYGYTF
few	NA	TRBV5-4	TRBJ2-5	TGTGCCAGCAGCTTTAGTCACGGCTTACAAGAGACCCAGTACTTC	CASSFSHGLQETQYF
once	NA	TRBV11-2	TRBJ2-7	TGTGCCAGCAGCTTAGCTGGCGGAGGTCCCTACTGCGAGCAGTACTTC	CASSLAGGGPYCEQYF
many	NA	TRBV7-9	TRBJ2-1	TGTGCCAGCAGCTTTGCCTCGGCAGGTCACAATGAGCAGTTCTTC	CASSFASAGHNEQFF
once	TRBD1	TRBV3-1	TRBJ1-6	TGTGCCAGCAGCCAAGATGGACAGGGGGACTCACCCCTCCACTTT	CASSQDGQGDSPLHF
NA	NA	TRBV28	TRBJ2-1	TGTGCCAACTCTCACGAGGATGAGCAGTTCTTC	CANSHEDEQFF
NA	TRBD1	TRBV11-2	TRBJ2-1	TGTGCCAGCAGCTGGATTGGGACAGGGGGCACTGAGCAGTTCTTC	CASSWIGTGGTEQFF
NA	NA	TRBV28	TRBJ1-1	TGTGCCAGCAGTTTCATAACAGACGCCATGAACACTGAAGCTTTCTTT	CASSFITDAMNTEAFF
NA	TRBD2	TRBV10-3	TRBJ2-1	TGTGCCATCAGCCAGCGGGAGGGTGTTGATGAGCAGTTCTTC	CAISQREGVDEQFF
few	TRBD1	TRBV6-1	TRBJ2-7	TGTGCCAGCAGTGCACAGGGGGCCTACGAGCAGTACTTC	CASSAQGAYEQYF
few	NA	TRBV9	TRBJ1-2	TGTGCCAGCAGCGCCAACCTGGGGATCCTTAACGGGGGCGGCTACACCTTC	CASSANLGILNGGGYTF
few	TRBD2	TRBV24-1	TRBJ2-1	TGTGCCACCAGTGACCCTCCCGGGACTAGCGGGGGGCCCAGTCACAATGAGCAGTTCTTC	CATSDPPGTSGGPSHNEQFF
few	TRBD1	TRBV7-2	TRBJ2-7	TGTGCCAGCACAGCAGGGGGTCTCTACGAGCAGTACTTC	CASTAGGLYEQYF
NA	NA	TRBV7-2	TRBJ1-2	TGTGCCAGCAGCTTAGTGCGGCAGAACTATGGCTACACCTTC	CASSLVRQNYGYTF
NA	NA	TRBV18	TRBJ2-1	TGTGCCGGCTCACCACCCACAGGTGGTGAGCAGTTCTTC	CAGSPPTGGEQFF
NA	NA	TRBV6-5	TRBJ2-7	TGTGCCAGCAAGGAGGGACTTCCTAACTACGAGCAGTACTTC	CASKEGLPNYEQYF
many	NA	TRBV4-3	TRBJ1-2	TGCGCCAGCAGCCAAGAAAGTCGGGACGGAGGCTGCACCTTC	CASSQESRDGGCTF
NA	TRBD2	TRBV20-1	TRBJ2-1	TGCAGTGCTAGACGGGAAGCGGGAATATACAATGAGCAGTTCTTC	CSARREAGIYNEQFF